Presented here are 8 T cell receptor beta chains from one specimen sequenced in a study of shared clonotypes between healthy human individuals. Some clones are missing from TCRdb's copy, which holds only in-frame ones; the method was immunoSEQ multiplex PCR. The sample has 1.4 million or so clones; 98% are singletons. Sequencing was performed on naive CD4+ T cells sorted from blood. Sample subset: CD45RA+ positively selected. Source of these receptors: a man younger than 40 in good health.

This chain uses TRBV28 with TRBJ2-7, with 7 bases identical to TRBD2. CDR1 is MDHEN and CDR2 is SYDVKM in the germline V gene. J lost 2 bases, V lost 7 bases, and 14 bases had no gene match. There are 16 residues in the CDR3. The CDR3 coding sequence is TGTGCCAGCACTGGGGAACTAGCGCGTGGTCCCTACGAGCAGTACTTC. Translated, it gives CASTGELARGPYEQYF.

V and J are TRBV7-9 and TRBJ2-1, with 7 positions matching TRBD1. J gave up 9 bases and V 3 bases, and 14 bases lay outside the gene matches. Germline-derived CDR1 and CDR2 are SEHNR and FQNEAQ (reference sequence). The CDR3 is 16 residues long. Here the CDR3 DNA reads TGTGCCAGCAGCTTTACAGGGGCCCGCAGGCCCGCTGAGCAGTTCTTC. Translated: CASSFTGARRPAEQFF.

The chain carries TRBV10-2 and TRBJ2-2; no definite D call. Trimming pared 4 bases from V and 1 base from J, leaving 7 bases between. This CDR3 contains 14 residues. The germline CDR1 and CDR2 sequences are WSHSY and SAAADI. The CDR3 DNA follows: TGCGCCAGCAGTGTTGTAGAGAACACCGGGGAGCTGTTTTTT. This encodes CASSVVENTGELFF.

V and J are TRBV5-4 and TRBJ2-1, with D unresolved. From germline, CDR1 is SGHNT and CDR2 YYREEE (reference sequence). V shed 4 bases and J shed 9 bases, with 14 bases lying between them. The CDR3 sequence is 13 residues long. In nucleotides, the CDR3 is TGTGCCAGCAGCCCGATTGACTGGGGTGAGCAGTTCTTC. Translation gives CASSPIDWGEQFF.

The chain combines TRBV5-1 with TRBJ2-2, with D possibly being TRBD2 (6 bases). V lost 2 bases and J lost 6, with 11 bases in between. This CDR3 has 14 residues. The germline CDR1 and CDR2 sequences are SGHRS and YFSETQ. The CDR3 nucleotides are TGCGCCAGCAGCTTAGGAGGGCGATCCGGGGAGCTGTTTTTT. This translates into CASSLGGRSGELFF.

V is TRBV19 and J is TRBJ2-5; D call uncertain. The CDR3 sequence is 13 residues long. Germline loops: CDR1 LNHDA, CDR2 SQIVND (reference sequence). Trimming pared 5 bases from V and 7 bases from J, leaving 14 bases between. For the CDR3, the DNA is TGTGCCAGTAGTGTCATCGATGGACGGACCCAGTACTTC. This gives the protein CASSVIDGRTQYF.

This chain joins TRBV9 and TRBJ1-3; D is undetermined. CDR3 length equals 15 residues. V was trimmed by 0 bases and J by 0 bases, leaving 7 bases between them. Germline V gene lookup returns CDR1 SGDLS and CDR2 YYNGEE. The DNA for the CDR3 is TGTGCCAGCAGCGTAGATTGGTTCTCTGGAAACACCATATATTTT. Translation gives CASSVDWFSGNTIYF.

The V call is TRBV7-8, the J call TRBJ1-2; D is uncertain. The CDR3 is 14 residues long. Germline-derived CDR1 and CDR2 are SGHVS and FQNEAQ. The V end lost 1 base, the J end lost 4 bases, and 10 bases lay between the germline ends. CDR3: CASSLVAGSYGYTF. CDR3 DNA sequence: TGTGCCAGCAGCTTAGTTGCCGGGTCCTATGGCTACACCTTC.